A single sample is the source of the 9 T cell receptor beta chains below, sequenced in a study of control samples from healthy donors and cancer patients (dated by TCRdb to 2020 to 2021). Receptors were amplified or captured by the immunoSEQ multiplex PCR assay. In TCRdb, the immuneACCESS table is reduced to in-frame sequences with V and J assigned. These tables do not hold every clone; where another copy was compared, an unresolved V gene accounts for under half, and the others remain unexplained. In this sample the table shows some 76,000 clones, under 90% of which occur a single time. The ten biggest clones cover 8% to 10% of the sample. Material: PBMCs. The source of these receptors is a woman in her forties or fifties with colorectal cancer.

This sequence joins TRBV28 and TRBJ1-2, with D possibly being TRBD1 (5 bases). Germline CDR1 and CDR2: MDHEN and SYDVKM. V was shortened by 3 bases and J by 5 bases, with 10 bases between the two germline ends. The CDR3 consists of 13 residues. The CDR3 reads CASSFETVYGYTF. The CDR3 DNA reads TGTGCCAGCAGTTTCGAGACAGTGTATGGCTACACCTTC.

The rearrangement uses TRBV7-9 and TRBJ2-3, with 7 bases lining up with TRBD2. Germline CDR1 and CDR2: SEHNR and FQNEAQ (reference sequence). CDR3 length: 13 residues. The J segment lost 9 bases and the V segment lost 5 bases, leaving 8 bases of the junction unmatched. This chain's CDR3 is CASSPGTTETQYF. Written as DNA, the CDR3 is TGTGCCAGCAGCCCCGGGACTACTGAAACGCAGTATTTT.

This chain links TRBV12-5 with TRBJ2-1; a weak D match, TRBD2 (6 bases). Looked up from germline, CDR1 is LGHNT and CDR2 is FRNRAP. The CDR3 has 16 residues. V gave up 6 bases and J gave up 0 bases, with 15 bases separating them. The CDR3 sequence: CASGTRGASSYNEQFF. In nucleotides, the CDR3 is TGTGCTAGTGGCACCCGCGGGGCAAGCTCCTACAATGAGCAGTTCTTC.

This clone was found a few times. The V call is TRBV28, the J call TRBJ2-7; the D call may be TRBD1 or TRBD2 (6 bases each). The CDR3 extends over 11 amino acids. V lost 8 bases, J lost 5 bases, and 10 bases lay in between. Germline values: CDR1 MDHEN, CDR2 SYDVKM. The CDR3 loop is CASQGRHEQYV. For the CDR3, the DNA is TGTGCCAGCCAGGGGAGGCACGAGCAGTACGTC.

The J gene is TRBJ1-1, the V gene TRBV20-1; 9 nucleotides line up with TRBD1. V gave up 6 bases and J gave up 4 bases; unmatched junction bases: 9. CDR3 length: 14 amino acids. Germline assignment: CDR1 DFQATT and CDR2 SNEGSKA (reference sequence). In DNA form, the CDR3 reads TGCAGTGCCAGTACCGGGACAGGGACCACTGAAGCTTTCTTT. Protein product: CSASTGTGTTEAFF.

This clone was detected once. The chain recombines TRBV6-2 or TRBV6-3 with TRBJ2-2; 11 positions agree with TRBD1. V was pared by 3 bases and J by 5 bases, with 11 bases of the junction left unmatched. Per germline, CDR1 MNHEY and CDR2 SVGEGT. The CDR3 sequence is 18 residues long. The CDR3 sequence is CASSYFGTGGKVTGELFF. CDR3 nucleotide sequence: TGTGCCAGCAGTTATTTTGGGACAGGGGGGAAAGTGACCGGGGAGCTGTTTTTT.

The chain links TRBV5-4 to TRBJ2-3; unclear D gene. CDR1 is SGHNT and CDR2 is YYREEE in the germline V gene (reference sequence). Trimming removed 1 base from V and 3 bases from J, with 6 bases in between. The CDR3 extends over 13 amino acids. The CDR3 coding sequence is TGTGCCAGCAGCTTGTTGGGAACAGATACGCAGTATTTT. As protein: CASSLLGTDTQYF.

V gene TRBV24-1 combines with J gene TRBJ1-2; possible D gene TRBD1, 6 bases. This CDR3 is built from 16 residues. The V gene's germline CDR1 is KGHDR and CDR2 SFDVKD. With 3 bases removed from V and 0 bases from J, the gap between germline ends came to 13 bases. The chain's CDR3 is CATSDPSAGANYGYTF. The CDR3 bases are TGTGCCACCAGTGATCCTAGTGCAGGGGCTAACTATGGCTACACCTTC.

This CDR3 is CASSVGSSYNEQFF. The DNA of the CDR3 is TGTGCCAGCAGCGTAGGGAGCTCCTACAATGAGCAGTTCTTC. V gene TRBV9 combines with J gene TRBJ2-1; D is unclear. The germline CDR1 and CDR2 sequences are SGDLS and YYNGEE. The CDR3 has 14 residues. V was trimmed by 0 bases and J by 0 bases, leaving 4 bases between them.